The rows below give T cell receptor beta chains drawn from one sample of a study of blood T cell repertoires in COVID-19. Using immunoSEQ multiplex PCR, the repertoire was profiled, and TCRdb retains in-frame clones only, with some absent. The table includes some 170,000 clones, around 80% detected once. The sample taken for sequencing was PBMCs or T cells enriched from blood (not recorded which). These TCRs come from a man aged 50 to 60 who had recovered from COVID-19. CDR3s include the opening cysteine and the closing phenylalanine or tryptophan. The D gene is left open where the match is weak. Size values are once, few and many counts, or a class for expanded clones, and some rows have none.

CDR3: CASSLFLGTGDNEQFF
DNA: TGTGCCAGCAGCTTATTTTTAGGGACAGGTGACAATGAGCAGTTCTTC
size: -
J: TRBJ2-1
V: TRBV7-2
D: TRBD1

CDR3: CASSQVVSGRRYF
DNA: TGTGCCAGCAGCCAAGTAGTTAGCGGAAGGCGGTACTTC
size: -
J: TRBJ2-5
V: TRBV3-1/TRBV3-2
D: -

CDR3: CASSSTDRGATNEKLFF
DNA: TGTGCCAGCAGTTCTACGGACAGGGGCGCAACTAATGAAAAACTGTTTTTT
size: -
J: TRBJ1-4
V: TRBV28
D: TRBD1

CDR3: CASRIDIIAYEQYF
DNA: TGTGCCAGCAGGATTGACATAATTGCCTACGAGCAGTACTTC
size: -
J: TRBJ2-7
V: TRBV6-5
D: -

CDR3: CASSLEGQLRSYGYTF
DNA: TGCGCCAGCAGCTTGGAGGGACAACTTCGAAGCTATGGCTACACCTTC
size: -
J: TRBJ1-2
V: TRBV5-1
D: -

CDR3: CASKRAGVTNEKLFF
DNA: TGTGCCAGCAAAAGAGCCGGGGTGACTAATGAAAAACTGTTTTTT
size: -
J: TRBJ1-4
V: TRBV2
D: -

CDR3: CASGQPGQGTDTQYF
DNA: TGCGCCAGCGGTCAACCGGGACAGGGTACAGATACGCAGTATTTT
size: few
J: TRBJ2-3
V: TRBV10-1
D: TRBD1

CDR3: CAIRPTGDNSPLHF
DNA: TGTGCCATCAGGCCGACAGGGGACAATTCACCCCTCCACTTT
size: -
J: TRBJ1-6
V: TRBV10-3
D: TRBD1

CDR3: CASSFRTPGVEEKLFF
DNA: TGTGCCAGCAGCTTTCGGACTCCTGGGGTCGAAGAAAAACTGTTTTTT
size: -
J: TRBJ1-4
V: TRBV7-8
D: -

CDR3: CASSLWTGYQPQHF
DNA: TGTGCCAGCAGTTTATGGACAGGTTATCAGCCCCAGCATTTT
size: -
J: TRBJ1-5
V: TRBV28
D: -

CDR3: CATGAVLSIATNEKLFF
DNA: TGTGCCACCGGTGCGGTGCTGAGCATTGCAACTAATGAAAAACTGTTTTTT
size: -
J: TRBJ1-4
V: TRBV19
D: -

CDR3: CASSPQQGNKYF
DNA: TGTGCCAGCTCACCTCAACAGGGGAATAAGTACTTC
size: -
J: TRBJ2-7
V: TRBV18
D: TRBD1

CDR3: CASSQEDRVQETQYF
DNA: TGCGCCAGCAGCCAAGAAGACAGGGTCCAAGAGACCCAGTACTTC
size: -
J: TRBJ2-5
V: TRBV4-1
D: TRBD1

CDR3: CASSLSPAGAGEQFF
DNA: TGTGCCAGCAGCTTGAGTCCGGCAGGGGCAGGTGAGCAGTTCTTC
size: once
J: TRBJ2-1
V: TRBV5-4
D: -

CDR3: CASSLIGTGSQPQHF
DNA: TGTGCCAGCTCTCTGATAGGGACAGGGAGTCAGCCCCAGCATTTT
size: few
J: TRBJ1-5
V: TRBV27
D: TRBD1

CDR3: CASSTRQGSNTEAFF
DNA: TGCGCCAGCAGCACCAGACAGGGGTCGAACACTGAAGCTTTCTTT
size: once
J: TRBJ1-1
V: TRBV5-1
D: TRBD1

CDR3: CASSQTNMNTEAFF
DNA: TGTGCCAGCAGCCAGACAAATATGAACACTGAAGCTTTCTTT
size: -
J: TRBJ1-1
V: TRBV3-1/TRBV3-2
D: -

CDR3: CASRIRTGLGTEAFF
DNA: TGTGCCAGTAGGATACGGACAGGGCTTGGGACTGAAGCTTTCTTT
size: -
J: TRBJ1-1
V: TRBV19
D: TRBD1

CDR3: CASTTGGGATDTQYF
DNA: TGCGCCAGCACCACCGGTGGGGGGGCCACAGATACGCAGTATTTT
size: once
J: TRBJ2-3
V: TRBV5-1
D: -

CDR3: CASSLQGASTDTQYF
DNA: TGCGCCAGCAGCTTGCAGGGGGCTAGCACAGATACGCAGTATTTT
size: -
J: TRBJ2-3
V: TRBV5-1
D: TRBD1

CDR3: CASSADSNYGYTF
DNA: TGTGCCAGCAGCGCAGACAGTAACTATGGCTACACCTTC
size: -
J: TRBJ1-2
V: TRBV9
D: -

CDR3: CASSRLQGGNIQYF
DNA: TGTGCCAGCAGTCGCCTTCAGGGTGGAAACATTCAGTACTTC
size: -
J: TRBJ2-4
V: TRBV28
D: -

CDR3: CASSLWGSTYEQYF
DNA: TGTGCCAGCAGCTTATGGGGCAGTACATACGAGCAGTACTTC
size: -
J: TRBJ2-7
V: TRBV11-2
D: -

CDR3: CASSPGTGGWGYTF
DNA: TGTGCCAGCAGCCCCGGGACAGGGGGCTGGGGCTACACCTTC
size: few
J: TRBJ1-2
V: TRBV25-1
D: TRBD1

CDR3: CASSPTGGANTIYF
DNA: TGTGCCAGCAGCCCGACAGGGGGCGCAAACACCATATATTTT
size: -
J: TRBJ1-3
V: TRBV11-3
D: TRBD1

CDR3: CSVPGGSGNTIYF
DNA: TGCAGCGTCCCCGGAGGGTCTGGAAACACCATATATTTT
size: -
J: TRBJ1-3
V: TRBV29-1
D: -

CDR3: CASSGGQPYQETQYF
DNA: TGCGCCAGCAGCGGGGGACAGCCGTACCAAGAGACCCAGTACTTC
size: -
J: TRBJ2-5
V: TRBV5-1
D: TRBD1

CDR3: CSVERDRGYGYTF
DNA: TGCAGCGTTGAGCGGGACAGAGGCTATGGCTACACCTTC
size: -
J: TRBJ1-2
V: TRBV29-1
D: TRBD1

CDR3: CASSPATGPNQPQHF
DNA: TGTGCCAGCAGCCCTGCTACAGGGCCGAATCAGCCCCAGCATTTT
size: -
J: TRBJ1-5
V: TRBV5-5
D: -